This entry concerns a single TCR beta chain. Antigen unknown. V lost 4 bases, J lost 4 bases, and 16 bases lay in between. The CDR3 has 16 residues. In germline, CDR1 is SGHTA, CDR2 FQGNSA. This record belongs to a study of shared clonotypes between healthy human individuals. For the study at large: Per-donor plates numbered three CD4 naive, three CD4 memory, two CD8 naive and one CD8 memory. Regarding the study as a whole: Estimated clonotype richness was generally higher in naive than memory subsets.

It was at deep level that the assay was run. Some clones are missing from TCRdb's copy, which holds only in-frame ones; the method was immunoSEQ multiplex PCR. The sample carries about 2 million clones, roughly 94% recorded once. The donor cohort consisted entirely of Caucasian adults residing in Nashville, Tennessee. The rearrangement joins TRBV7-2 to TRBJ2-2; D is perhaps TRBD1 or TRBD2 (5 bases each). The sequence came from a man aged 18 to 29 in good health. The sequencing sample was made of naive CD4+ T cells sorted from blood. Subset reported: CD45RA+ positively selected. CDR3 nucleotides: TGTGCCAGCAGCTCCCCGTGGGGGAGCGGCACCGGGGAGCTGTTTTTT. This translates into CASSSPWGSGTGELFF.